What follows are 30 T cell receptor beta chains derived from one specimen sequenced in a study of T cells in Graves' hyperthyroidism and ophthalmopathy. Researchers took RNA transcripts and amplified the TCR beta CDR3 regions from them. HTBI primers were used for first-round RT-PCR of the TCR CDR3. From the multiplex PCR reads, TCRdb called clonotypes with MiXCR, one entry per CDR3 protein. Among 550,000 to 600,000 distinct CDR3 sequences, over 12% were seen once, and the ten largest hold roughly 7%. Input material: blood. These TCRs come from a woman younger than 35 with Graves' ophthalmopathy.

This clonotype was detected ten times or more. The chain couples TRBV6-5 to TRBJ2-3; D is uncertain. The CDR3 has 13 residues. With 0 bases removed from V and 5 bases from J, the gap between germline ends came to 6 bases. Germline V gives CDR1 MNHEY, CDR2 SVGAGI. The CDR3 loop reads CASSYSDGDTQYF. In nucleotides, the CDR3 is TGTGCCAGCAGTTACTCAGACGGAGATACGCAGTATTTT.

The table lists this clonotype with many counts. The chain recombines TRBV7-2 with TRBJ2-1; 11 bases match TRBD2. There are 16 residues in the CDR3. CDR1 SGHTA and CDR2 FQGNSA come from the germline V gene. V trimming: 5 bases; J trimming: 3 bases; junction bases outside the gene matches: 6. CDR3 nucleotide sequence: TGTGCCAGCAGCCCCGTCGGGACTAGCGGCTACAATGAGCAGTTCTTC. Protein product: CASSPVGTSGYNEQFF.

In this sample, this clonotype turned up many times. This chain links TRBV27 with TRBJ1-1, with no clear D. V was trimmed by 3 bases and J by 1 base, leaving 6 bases between them. The germline V gene encodes CDR1 MNHEY and CDR2 SMNVEV (reference sequence). This CDR3 spans 13 amino acids. The CDR3 is CASSFLQNTEAFF. CDR3 DNA sequence: TGTGCCAGCAGTTTCCTACAGAACACTGAAGCTTTCTTT.

Many counts were recorded for this clonotype. V and J are TRBV12-3 or TRBV12-4 and TRBJ1-3; the match to TRBD1 covers 7 bases. This CDR3 spans 16 amino acids. V dropped 6 bases and J dropped 2; count of bases not matched to a gene: 10. The DNA for the CDR3 is TGTGCCAGCAGCCTCCAGCCCGACAGGGCTGGAAACACCATATATTTT. Translating it yields CASSLQPDRAGNTIYF.

This clonotype was counted many times. The V gene is TRBV10-3, the J gene TRBJ2-1; D is uncertain. Germline assignment: CDR1 ENHRY and CDR2 SYGVKD. V dropped 0 bases and J dropped 7 bases, with 16 bases sitting between them. CDR3 length: 16 residues. The CDR3 nucleotides are TGTGCCATCAGTGAGTCTATCACTACCCTTAATAATGAGCAGTTCTTC. Amino acids: CAISESITTLNNEQFF.

The table lists this clonotype with a few counts. The chain recombines TRBV20-1 with TRBJ1-1; D is unclear. The CDR3 is 12 amino acids. The germline gives CDR1 DFQATT, CDR2 SNEGSKA (reference sequence). Trimming removed 3 bases at V and 3 bases at J, with 8 bases between. CDR3 coding DNA: TGCAGTGCTAGTTACCGTGACACTGAAGCTTTCTTT. It codes for CSASYRDTEAFF.

This clonotype was seen only once. Here the CDR3 omits its conserved ending phenylalanine or tryptophan, so a read error is the likely source. V usage is TRBV5-1 and J usage is TRBJ2-3; D gene ambiguous. CDR3 size: 12 residues. V was clipped by 1 base and J by 4 bases, with 4 bases between them. Germline V gene lookup returns CDR1 SGHRS and CDR2 YFSETQ. CDR3 in DNA: TGCGCCAGCAGCTTGACGCCAGATACGCAGTATTCT. Its translation: CASSLTPDTQYS.

This clonotype was found many times. The chain combines TRBV28 with TRBJ2-6, with D possibly matching TRBD2 (5 bases). Trimming took off 3 bases at V and 1 base at J, with 7 bases between the two ends. The CDR3 loop spans 15 amino acids. Germline V lookup: CDR1 MDHEN, CDR2 SYDVKM. CDR3 coding DNA: TGTGCCAGCAGTTTCTGGGAGTCTGGGGCCAACGTCCTGACTTTC. Amino acid sequence: CASSFWESGANVLTF.

For this clonotype: Given a much more abundant clone one base away, this may be a read error. The chain couples TRBV20-1 to TRBJ2-7; 10 bases map to TRBD1. The last part of the DNA fits TRBJ2-1 better; the J call may be wrong. CDR1 and CDR2 from the germline V gene are DFQATT and SNEGSKA (reference sequence). The CDR3 loop spans 14 amino acids. The CDR3, as DNA: TGCAGTGCTAGAGACCGGGACAGGGGCTACGAGCAGTTCTTC. Translating gives CSARDRDRGYEQFF.

This clonotype showed up many times. The rearrangement joins TRBV5-1 to TRBJ2-3; tentatively, D is TRBD2 (6 bases). This CDR3 is 16 amino acids long. Germline V gives CDR1 SGHRS, CDR2 YFSETQ. Trimming cost V 1 base and J 0 bases, with 12 bases left between them. CDR3: CASSLSAGGSTDTQYF. The DNA for the CDR3 is TGCGCCAGCAGCTTGAGTGCTGGGGGGAGCACAGATACGCAGTATTTT. The whole variable domain, filled in from reference TRBV5-1 and TRBJ2-3, reads KAGVTQTPRYLIKTRGQQVTLSCSPISGHRSVSWYQQTPGQGLQFLFEYFSETQRNKGNFPGRFSGRQFSNSRSEMNVSTLELGDSALYLCASSLSAGGSTDTQYFGPGTRLTVL.

This clonotype was seen at least ten times. The chain couples TRBV12-3 or TRBV12-4 to TRBJ1-6, with D perhaps matching TRBD1 (5 bases). This CDR3 spans 14 amino acids. The V gene lost 4 bases and the J gene lost 6 bases, with 10 bases spanning the gap. In nucleotides, the CDR3 is TGTGCCAGCAGTTCCCGGGACCTTAATTCACCCCTCCACTTT. Its translation is CASSSRDLNSPLHF.

Many counts were recorded for this clonotype. The chain joins TRBV12-3 or TRBV12-4 to TRBJ1-5; a weak D match, TRBD1 (5 bases). The CDR3 is 18 amino acids. Trimming took 4 bases from V and 0 from J, leaving 19 bases between them. The DNA for the CDR3 is TGTGCCAGCAGTTCCCAGGGCCCTTCCCATATTAGCAATCAGCCCCAGCATTTT. Translation: CASSSQGPSHISNQPQHF.

This clonotype was detected ten times or more. V and J are TRBV11-3 and TRBJ2-3, with D perhaps TRBD2 (6 bases). The CDR3 is 13 residues long. Trimming shortened V by 10 bases and J by 2 bases, and 13 bases separated the two germline ends. Looked up from germline, CDR1 is SGHNT and CDR2 is YENEEA. CDR3 in amino acids: CATSGSSTDTQYF. In DNA form, the CDR3 reads TGTGCCACCTCCGGGAGCTCCACAGATACGCAGTATTTT.

This clonotype has at least ten counts. V and J are TRBV20-1 and TRBJ1-1; D remains ambiguous. Germline assignment: CDR1 DFQATT and CDR2 SNEGSKA (reference sequence). Trimming removed 4 bases from V and 3 bases from J, with 12 bases in between. The CDR3 covers 13 residues. In DNA, the CDR3 is TGCAGTGCTAAAGATCAAGAGGACACTGAAGCTTTCTTT. This translates into CSAKDQEDTEAFF.

At least ten counts were recorded for this clonotype. The chain recombines TRBV7-2 with TRBJ1-1, with D uncertain. The CDR3 spans 12 residues. V dropped 1 base and J dropped 7 bases, with 7 bases sitting between them. Germline loops: CDR1 SGHTA, CDR2 FQGNSA. The CDR3 sequence is CASSLVEVEAFF. For the CDR3, the DNA is TGTGCCAGCAGCTTAGTGGAGGTTGAAGCTTTCTTT.

This clonotype was seen ten or more times. The chain uses TRBV12-3 or TRBV12-4 and TRBJ2-2; D is tentatively TRBD1 or TRBD2 (7 bases each). The length of the CDR3 is 15 residues. V gave up 6 bases and J gave up 5 bases, with 16 bases separating them. CDR3 loop: CASRDRQGGTGELFF. The DNA for the CDR3 is TGTGCCAGCAGAGACCGACAGGGAGGGACCGGGGAGCTGTTTTTT.

This chain connects TRBV29-1 to TRBJ2-5; 11 bases agree with TRBD2. The germline CDR1 and CDR2 sequences are SQVTM and ANQGSEA. CDR3 length: 15 amino acids. The J segment lost 0 bases and the V segment lost 4 bases, leaving 4 bases of the junction unmatched. CDR3 sequence: CSVGSGRAYQETQYF. CDR3 nucleotides: TGCAGCGTTGGTAGCGGGAGGGCGTACCAAGAGACCCAGTACTTC.

This clonotype was observed at least ten times. V usage is TRBV7-8 and J usage is TRBJ1-4, with 7 bases fitting TRBD1. V lost 2 bases and J lost 4; bases outside the gene matches: 4. From germline, CDR1 is SGHVS and CDR2 FQNEAQ. The CDR3 is 15 amino acids. The CDR3 loop is CASSLQGGVNEKLFF. The CDR3, as DNA: TGTGCCAGCAGCTTACAGGGGGGAGTTAATGAAAAACTGTTTTTT.

Only a few counts were recorded for this clonotype. This chain uses TRBV29-1 with TRBJ2-7; 7 positions agree with TRBD2. Germline CDR1 SQVTM, CDR2 ANQGSEA. V was pared by 4 bases and J by 3 bases, with 15 bases of the junction left unmatched. The CDR3 runs to 16 residues. CDR3 loop: CSVGSPRGGRGYEQYF. DNA of the CDR3: TGCAGCGTTGGTTCCCCTCGGGGAGGGAGGGGCTACGAGCAGTACTTC.

This clonotype has ten or more counts. The chain joins TRBV30 to TRBJ1-1; D is perhaps TRBD1 (6 bases). Germline V CDR1 and CDR2: GTSNPN, SVGIG (reference sequence). The CDR3 totals 13 residues. The ends were cut back, 1 base at V and 7 bases at J, with 13 bases in the middle. The CDR3 bases are TGTGCCTGGAGTGCAGGGGCATCCCTTGAAGCTTTCTTT. Its protein is CAWSAGASLEAFF.

This clonotype was observed at least ten times. V is TRBV2 and J is TRBJ1-5; 9 nucleotides align to TRBD1. Germline trimming cut 4 bases from V and 5 bases from J; bases unmatched to any gene: 3. Germline-derived CDR1 and CDR2 are SNHLY and FYNNEI. The CDR3 is 14 residues long. The CDR3 sequence: CASSAQGAHQPQHF. DNA of the CDR3: TGTGCCAGCAGTGCACAGGGGGCGCATCAGCCCCAGCATTTT.

The CDR3 reads CASSLEGWDYYEQYF. In DNA, the CDR3 is TGTGCCAGCAGCTTGGAGGGGTGGGACTACTACGAGCAGTACTTC. The genes are TRBV7-9 and TRBJ2-7, with TRBD2 matching 7 bases. Germline trimming cut 3 bases from V and 3 bases from J; bases unmatched to any gene: 8. Germline CDR1 is SEHNR and CDR2 is FQNEAQ (reference sequence). The CDR3 sequence is 15 residues long.

This clonotype was found many times. The rearrangement uses TRBV7-2 and TRBJ2-7; D not certain. The germline V gene has CDR1 SGHTA and CDR2 FQGNSA. CDR3 length: 15 amino acids. Trimming removed 4 bases at V and 2 bases at J, with 15 bases between. The CDR3 DNA reads as TGTGCCAGCAGCTGGGTAGACCTAGGGACCTACGAGCAGTACTTC. Protein sequence: CASSWVDLGTYEQYF.

This clonotype was picked up many times. The chain couples TRBV20-1 to TRBJ2-3, with 9 bases that match TRBD2. Unmatched junction bases numbered 8, after V lost 3 bases and J lost 4 bases. The CDR3 has 15 residues. Germline assignment: CDR1 DFQATT and CDR2 SNEGSKA (reference sequence). The CDR3 DNA is TGCAGTGCTAGTTTAGCGGGAGATCAAGCAGATACGCAGTATTTT. It yields the protein CSASLAGDQADTQYF.

This clonotype was counted at least ten times. The chain combines TRBV11-2 with TRBJ2-1, with 9 bases identical to TRBD1. The CDR3 is 13 residues long. From germline, CDR1 is SGHAT and CDR2 FQNNGV. Trimming took 5 bases from V and 6 from J; bases not matched to a gene: 2. The CDR3 reads CASSTGQGNEQFF. CDR3 sequence (DNA): TGTGCCAGCAGCACGGGACAGGGCAATGAGCAGTTCTTC.

This clonotype has at least ten counts. This chain connects TRBV28 to TRBJ2-7; 11 positions match TRBD2. Trimming removed 7 bases from V and 0 bases from J; junction bases left unmatched: 5. The CDR3 is 15 residues long. From germline, CDR1 is MDHEN and CDR2 SYDVKM. DNA of the CDR3: TGTGCCAGCAACCCAGGGACTAGCGGCTCCTACGAGCAGTACTTC. Translated, it gives CASNPGTSGSYEQYF.

Turning to this clonotype: This may stem from a read error, because a much larger clone lies one nucleotide away. V is TRBV12-3 or TRBV12-4 and J is TRBJ1-1, with D hard to call. The length of the CDR3 is 11 residues. V was cut by 2 bases and J by 4 bases, with 2 bases left in between. The CDR3 coding sequence is TGTGCCAGCAGTTTATTCACTGAAGCTTTCTTT. Translation gives CASSLFTEAFF.

This clonotype was recorded at least ten times. The chain employs TRBV30 and TRBJ1-1, with a possible D match to TRBD1 (5 bases). CDR3 length: 11 residues. Trimming left V 7 bases short and J 5 bases short, with 11 bases between. Germline loops: CDR1 GTSNPN, CDR2 SVGIG (reference sequence). The CDR3 sequence is CASSGWTEAFF. CDR3 DNA: TGTGCCTCCTCAGGGTGGACTGAAGCTTTCTTT. Full variable domain (rest looked up from reference TRBV30 and TRBJ1-1): SQTIHQWPATLVQPVGSPLSLECTVEGTSNPNLYWYRQAAGRGLQLLFYSVGIGQISSEVPQNLSASRPQDRQFILSSKKLLLSDSGFYLCASSGWTEAFFGQGTRLTVV.

V and J are TRBV14 and TRBJ2-7; 13 bases align to TRBD2. Per germline, CDR1 SGHDN and CDR2 FVKESK. The V and J ends lost 6 bases and 5 bases, in that order; junction bases with no gene match: 7. This CDR3 has 15 residues. CDR3 DNA: TGTGCCAGCAGTCGGGGGACTAGCGGGGTCAACGAGCAGTACTTC. It specifies CASSRGTSGVNEQYF.

Many counts were recorded for this clonotype. This chain joins TRBV20-1 and TRBJ1-2, with 7 nucleotides matching TRBD1. Losses at the gene ends were 6 bases for V and 4 bases for J; bases not matched to a gene: 5. The CDR3 is made up of 12 amino acids. CDR1 DFQATT and CDR2 SNEGSKA come from the germline V gene (reference sequence). The CDR3 loop reads CSADRASYGYTF. The DNA for the CDR3 is TGCAGTGCCGACAGGGCGTCCTATGGCTACACCTTC.